This TCR beta chain comes out of a study of glioma-infiltrating T cells after dendritic cell vaccination. The wider study: Dendritic cell vaccine was injected intradermally three times, biweekly. Findings and limits, study-wide: Complete blood and tumor specimen sets were limited to few patients.

Repertoires were generated with immunoSEQ multiplex PCR, while TCRdb's copy carries only in-frame clones and drops some. The top ten hold around 8% of the sample, which has tens of thousands of clones, 80% to 85% seen once. The V gene end was trimmed by 6 bases and the J gene end by 7 bases; junction bases not matched to a gene: 9. This CDR3 has 14 amino acids. Germline V gene data show CDR1 as LNHDA and CDR2 as SQIVND (reference sequence). Notes on this clone: As yet, its antigen is unknown.

Material: blood, obtained before dendritic cell vaccination. The chain employs TRBV19 and TRBJ1-2, with TRBD1 matching 9 bases. The TCR comes from a human donor with glioblastoma. CDR3 amino acids: CASSPSGTGSGYTF. CDR3 coding DNA: TGTGCCAGTAGCCCCTCCGGGACAGGGTCTGGCTACACCTTC.